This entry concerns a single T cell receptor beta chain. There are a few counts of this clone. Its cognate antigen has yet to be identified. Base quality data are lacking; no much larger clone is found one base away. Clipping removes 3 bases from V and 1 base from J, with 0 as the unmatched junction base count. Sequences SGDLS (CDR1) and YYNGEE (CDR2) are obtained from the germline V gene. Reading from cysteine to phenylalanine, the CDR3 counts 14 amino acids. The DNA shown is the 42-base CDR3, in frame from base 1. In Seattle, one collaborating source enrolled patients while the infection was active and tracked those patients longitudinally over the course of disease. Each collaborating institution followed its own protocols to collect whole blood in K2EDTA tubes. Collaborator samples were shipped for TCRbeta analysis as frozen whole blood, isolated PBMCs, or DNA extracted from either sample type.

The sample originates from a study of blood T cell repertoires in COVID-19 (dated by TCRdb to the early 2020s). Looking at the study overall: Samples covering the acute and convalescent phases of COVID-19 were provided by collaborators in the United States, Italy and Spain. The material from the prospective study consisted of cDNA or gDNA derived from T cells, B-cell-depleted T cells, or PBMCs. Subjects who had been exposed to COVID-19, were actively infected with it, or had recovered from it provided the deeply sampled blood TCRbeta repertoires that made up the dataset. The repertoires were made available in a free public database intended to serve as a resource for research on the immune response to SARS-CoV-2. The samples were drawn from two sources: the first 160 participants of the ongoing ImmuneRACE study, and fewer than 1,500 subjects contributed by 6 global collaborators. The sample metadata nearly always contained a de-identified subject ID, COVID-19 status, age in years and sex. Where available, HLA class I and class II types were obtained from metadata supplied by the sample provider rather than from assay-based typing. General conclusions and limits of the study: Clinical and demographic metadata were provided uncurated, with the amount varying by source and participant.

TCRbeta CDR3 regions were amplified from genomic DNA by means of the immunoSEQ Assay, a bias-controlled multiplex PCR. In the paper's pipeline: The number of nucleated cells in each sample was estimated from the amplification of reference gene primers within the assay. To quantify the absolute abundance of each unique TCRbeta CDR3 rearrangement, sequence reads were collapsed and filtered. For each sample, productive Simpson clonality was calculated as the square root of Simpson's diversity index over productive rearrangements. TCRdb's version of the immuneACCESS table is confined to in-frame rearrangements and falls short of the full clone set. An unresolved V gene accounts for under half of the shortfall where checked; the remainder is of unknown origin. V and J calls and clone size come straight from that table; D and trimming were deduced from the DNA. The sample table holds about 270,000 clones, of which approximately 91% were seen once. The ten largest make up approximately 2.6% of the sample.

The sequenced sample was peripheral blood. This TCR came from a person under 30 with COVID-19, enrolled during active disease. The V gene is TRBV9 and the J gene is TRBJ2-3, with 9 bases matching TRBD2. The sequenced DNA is TGTGCCAGCAGCGGACTAGCGGGCACAGATACGCAGTATTTT. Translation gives CASSGLAGTDTQYF. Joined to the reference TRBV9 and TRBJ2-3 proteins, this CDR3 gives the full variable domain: DSGVTQTPKHLITATGQRVTLRCSPRSGDLSVYWYQQSLDQGLQFLIQYYNGEERAKGNILERFSAQQFPDLHSELNLSSLELGDSALYFCASSGLAGTDTQYFGPGTRLTVL.